These 16 T cell receptor beta chains originate from one sample sequenced in a study of blood T cell repertoires in COVID-19. Here immunoSEQ multiplex PCR was the method, and the copy in TCRdb shows in-frame clones only, minus some. This table holds about 270,000 clones, 91% found once. Specimen: PBMCs or T cells enriched from blood (not recorded which). These receptors were taken from a man aged 35 to 55 who had been exposed to COVID-19.

V and J are TRBV6-2 or TRBV6-3 and TRBJ2-1, with 9 bases matching TRBD2. V lost 4 bases to trimming and J lost 1 base; unmatched junction nucleotides: 17. Per germline, CDR1 MNHEY and CDR2 SVGEGT. The CDR3 runs 20 residues. In DNA form, the CDR3 reads TGTGCCAGCAGTTTTCACTTAGCGGGAGACCCCGCGGGATCCTACAATGAGCAGTTCTTC. As protein: CASSFHLAGDPAGSYNEQFF.

This clone was found once. The CDR3 region has the DNA TGCACCAGCAGCCAAGTTCAGGTGGGGCAGAGTAACTATGGCTACACCTTC. The encoded protein is CTSSQVQVGQSNYGYTF. This chain links TRBV1 with TRBJ1-2; the tabulated D call, TRBD1, remains unverified against the DNA. TRBV1 is given as a pseudogene. The CDR3 runs to 17 residues.

The J gene is TRBJ1-1, the V gene TRBV2; the match to TRBD1 covers 8 bases. CDR3 length: 15 amino acids. The junction had 7 bases not matched to a gene; V was cut back by 5 bases and J by 2 bases. Germline values: CDR1 SNHLY, CDR2 FYNNEI. The CDR3 DNA is TGTGCCAGCAGTTACAGAGGACAGGGTAACACTGAAGCTTTCTTT. Translating gives CASSYRGQGNTEAFF.

This chain links TRBV12-3 or TRBV12-4 with TRBJ1-2; TRBD1 matches at 7 bases. V lost 3 bases, J lost 7 bases, and 5 bases stayed unmatched. This CDR3 comprises 13 residues. CDR3 loop: CASSFEGAGGYTF. CDR3 nucleotide sequence: TGTGCCAGCAGTTTTGAGGGGGCCGGTGGCTACACCTTC.

The V and J genes are TRBV12-5 and TRBJ2-7; 8 bases are a match to TRBD2. CDR3 length: 14 residues. CDR1 is LGHNT, CDR2 FRNRAP, per germline. Trimming at V came to 5 bases and at J to 6 bases, leaving 9 bases not matched to a gene. The DNA for the CDR3 is TGTGCTAGTGGTCTGGGGGGAGCGGGAGTCGAGCAGTACTTC. Protein: CASGLGGAGVEQYF.

V gene TRBV4-1 combines with J gene TRBJ1-5, with 8 bases lining up with TRBD1. The CDR3 consists of 15 residues. The germline V gene encodes CDR1 MGHRA and CDR2 YSYEKL. V was clipped by 4 bases and J by 5 bases; unmatched bases: 7. The CDR3 sequence: CASSRGQGGDQPQHF. The CDR3 DNA reads TGCGCCAGCAGCCGTGGACAGGGCGGGGATCAGCCCCAGCATTTT.

The rearrangement uses TRBV7-9 and TRBJ1-4, with TRBD1 as a possible D gene (5 bases). The CDR3 covers 15 residues. Germline CDR1 and CDR2: SEHNR and FQNEAQ (reference sequence). Trimming cost V 6 bases and J 5 bases, with 16 bases left between them. The CDR3 sequence is CASSPPIAGNEKLFF. CDR3 nucleotide sequence: TGTGCCAGCAGTCCTCCCATCGCAGGGAATGAAAAACTGTTTTTT. Based on the CDR3 plus reference TRBV7-9 and TRBJ1-4, the full variable domain is DTGVSQNPRHKITKRGQNVTFRCDPISEHNRLYWYRQTLGQGPEFLTYFQNEAQLEKSRLLSDRFSAERPKGSFSTLEIQRTEQGDSAMYLCASSPPIAGNEKLFFGSGTQLSVL.

The gene calls are TRBV3-1 (or the pseudogene TRBV3-2) and TRBJ2-7; 7 nucleotides align to TRBD2. With 4 bases clipped from V and 4 bases from J, the junction kept 10 bases outside the gene matches. The CDR3 length is 15 residues. Germline V gives CDR1 LGHDT, CDR2 YNNKEL (reference sequence). The CDR3 nucleotides are TGTGCCAGCAGCCTCGCCTGGGAGGGGCGGTACGAGCAGTACTTC. Protein: CASSLAWEGRYEQYF.

V and J are TRBV11-3 and TRBJ2-2; a possible D gene is TRBD1 (6 bases). The germline V gene has CDR1 SGHNT and CDR2 YENEEA. V was cut by 6 bases and J by 2 bases, with 13 bases left in between. The CDR3 extends over 15 amino acids. CDR3 sequence reads: CASRDSFYNTGELFF. CDR3 bases: TGTGCCAGCAGGGACAGTTTCTACAACACCGGGGAGCTGTTTTTT.

V gene TRBV28 combines with J gene TRBJ1-1, with D perhaps matching TRBD1 (5 bases). Trimming took 2 bases from V and 4 from J, leaving 17 bases between them. Per the germline V gene, CDR1 is MDHEN and CDR2 is SYDVKM. The CDR3 sequence is 16 residues long. CDR3 nucleotide sequence: TGTGCCAGCAGTTTAGCGGGGCAGGGCGGGCGCACTGAAGCTTTCTTT. Translated: CASSLAGQGGRTEAFF.

This chain uses TRBV19 with TRBJ1-2; TRBD1 agrees at 7 bases. V trimming: 7 bases; J trimming: 8 bases; junction bases outside the gene matches: 10. CDR3 length: 13 residues. Germline assignment: CDR1 LNHDA and CDR2 SQIVND (reference sequence). CDR3 loop: CASIGIRGLGYTF. The CDR3 nucleotides are TGTGCCAGTATAGGAATAAGGGGGCTCGGCTACACCTTC.

V and J are TRBV4-3 and TRBJ2-2; no clear D gene. V lost 4 bases, J lost 1 base, and 7 bases lay in between. The germline V gene has CDR1 LGHNA and CDR2 YSLEER. The CDR3 covers 14 residues. The CDR3 bases are TGCGCCAGCAGCCGGCGGAGGAACACCGGGGAGCTGTTTTTT. Its translation: CASSRRRNTGELFF.

The CDR3 here is CASSSRTALPSSGNTIYF. In nucleotides, the CDR3 is TGTGCCAGCAGTTCCCGGACAGCCCTACCAAGCTCTGGAAACACCATATATTTT. The chain recombines TRBV28 with TRBJ1-3; a weak D match, TRBD1 (6 bases). Germline CDR1 reads MDHEN; CDR2 reads SYDVKM. V was trimmed by 4 bases and J by 0 bases, leaving 19 bases between them. CDR3 size: 18 residues.

This clone came up once. The chain is built from TRBV10-1 and TRBJ2-7, with 9 bases identical to TRBD2. V dropped 3 bases and J dropped 2; count of bases not matched to a gene: 8. The CDR3 runs 16 residues. Germline-derived CDR1 and CDR2 are WNHNN and SYGVQD (reference sequence). For the CDR3, the DNA is TGCGCCAGCAGTGAAGGCGAACTAGCGGGTACCTACGAGCAGTACTTC. Its protein is CASSEGELAGTYEQYF.

The chain recombines TRBV7-3 with TRBJ2-1; TRBD2 matches 9 bases. The CDR3 length is 15 residues. V shed 5 bases, J shed 10 bases, and the junction held 12 bases outside the gene matches. Germline CDR1 and CDR2: SGHTA and FQGTGA. The chain's CDR3 is CASSTTAGGPEEQFF. The CDR3 DNA is TGTGCCAGCAGCACCACAGCGGGAGGTCCAGAAGAGCAGTTCTTC.

Written as DNA, the CDR3 is TGTGCCAGCAGTTCAGCAGGGGGCGGACACGGCTACACCTTC. Translating it yields CASSSAGGGHGYTF. The chain recombines TRBV27 with TRBJ1-2; 8 bases match TRBD1. Germline V gene sequence: CDR1 MNHEY, CDR2 SMNVEV (reference sequence). With 4 bases clipped from V and 8 bases from J, the junction kept 9 bases outside the gene matches. The CDR3 totals 14 residues.